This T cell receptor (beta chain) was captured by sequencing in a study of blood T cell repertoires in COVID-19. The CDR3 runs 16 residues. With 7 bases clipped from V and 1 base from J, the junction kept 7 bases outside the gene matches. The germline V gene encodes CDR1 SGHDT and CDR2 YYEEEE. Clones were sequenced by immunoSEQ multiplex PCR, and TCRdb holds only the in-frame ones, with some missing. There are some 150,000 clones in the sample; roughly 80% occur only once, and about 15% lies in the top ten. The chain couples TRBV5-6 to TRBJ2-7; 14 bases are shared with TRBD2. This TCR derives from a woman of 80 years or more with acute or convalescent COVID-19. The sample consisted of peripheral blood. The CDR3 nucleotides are TGTGCCAGCTTCACCGGACTAGCGGGAGGATCCTACGAGCAGTACTTC. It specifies CASFTGLAGGSYEQYF.